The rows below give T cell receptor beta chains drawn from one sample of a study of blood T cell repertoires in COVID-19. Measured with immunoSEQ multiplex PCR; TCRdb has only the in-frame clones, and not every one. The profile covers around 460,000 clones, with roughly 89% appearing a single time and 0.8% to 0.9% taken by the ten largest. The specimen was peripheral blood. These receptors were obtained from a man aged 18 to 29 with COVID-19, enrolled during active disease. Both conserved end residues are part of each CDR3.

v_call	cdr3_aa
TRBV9	CASGQGWGYTF
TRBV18	CASSPPGTGAYNEQFF
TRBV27	CASSLSPGQGDTGELFF
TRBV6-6	CASSYSGGTEAFF
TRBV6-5	CASHTGEETQYF
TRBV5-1	CASSVGLAPFFGTDTQYF
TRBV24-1	CATSDYSGTGSSYEQYF
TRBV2	CASSYRGSGRNSPLHF
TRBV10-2	CASSESGKGASGDTDTQYF
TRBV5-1	CASSLAEGAYGYTF
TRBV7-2	CASSLAAPGQITYEQYF
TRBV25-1	CASSEVDNNEQFF
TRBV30	CAWTMGQGGWNTQYF
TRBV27	CASSPRRGPYEQYF
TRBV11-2	CASSRSLGGQETQYF
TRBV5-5	CASSMTSGGETQYF
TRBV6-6	CASSDPPGQFYEQYF
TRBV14	CASSQDRLPRDNEQFF
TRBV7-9	CASSLTTVSDTQYF
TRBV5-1	CASSRGQYNEQFF
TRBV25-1	CASSEEGLAGATRETQYF
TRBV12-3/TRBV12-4	CASSFRGYEQYF
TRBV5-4	CASSRTSGGLYEQYF
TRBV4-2	CASSQDFADTQYF
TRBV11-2	CASSLVGGGTGIYSDTQYF
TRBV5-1	CASSLLGGETQYF
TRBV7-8	CASSFLGGLSYEQYF
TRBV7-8	CASRRGLGTDTQYF
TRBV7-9	CASTMGQGWYGYTF